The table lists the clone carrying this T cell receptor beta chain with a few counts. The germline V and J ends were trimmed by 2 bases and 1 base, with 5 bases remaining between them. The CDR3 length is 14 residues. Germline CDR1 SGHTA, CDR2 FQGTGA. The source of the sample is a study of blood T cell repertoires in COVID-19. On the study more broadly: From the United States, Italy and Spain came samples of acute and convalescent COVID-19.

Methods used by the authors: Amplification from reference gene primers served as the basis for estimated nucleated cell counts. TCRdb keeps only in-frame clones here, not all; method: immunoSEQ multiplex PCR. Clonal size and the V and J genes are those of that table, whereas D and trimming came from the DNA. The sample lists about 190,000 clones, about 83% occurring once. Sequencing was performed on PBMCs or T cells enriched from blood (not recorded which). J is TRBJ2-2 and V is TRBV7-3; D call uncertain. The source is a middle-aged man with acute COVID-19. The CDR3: CASSLFKNTGELFF. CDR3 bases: TGTGCCAGCAGCTTATTTAAGAACACCGGGGAGCTGTTTTTT.